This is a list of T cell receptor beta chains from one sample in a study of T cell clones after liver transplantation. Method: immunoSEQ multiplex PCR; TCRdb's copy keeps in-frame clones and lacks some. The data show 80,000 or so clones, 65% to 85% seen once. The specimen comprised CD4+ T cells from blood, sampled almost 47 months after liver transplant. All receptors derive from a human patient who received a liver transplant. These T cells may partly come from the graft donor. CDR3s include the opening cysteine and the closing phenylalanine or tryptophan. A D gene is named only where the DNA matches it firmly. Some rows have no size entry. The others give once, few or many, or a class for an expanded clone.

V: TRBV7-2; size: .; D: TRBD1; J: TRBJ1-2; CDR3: CASSGMAWGTDYGYTF; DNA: TGTGCCAGCAGCGGTATGGCTTGGGGGACAGACTATGGCTACACCTTC
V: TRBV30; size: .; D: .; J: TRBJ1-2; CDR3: CAWSWEYYGGYGYTF; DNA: TGTGCCTGGAGTTGGGAGTACTATGGGGGCTATGGCTACACCTTC
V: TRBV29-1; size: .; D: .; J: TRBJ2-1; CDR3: CSGLSAWNEQFF; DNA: TGCAGCGGCCTTTCGGCGTGGAATGAGCAGTTCTTC
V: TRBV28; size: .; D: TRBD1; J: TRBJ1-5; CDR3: CASSPGRTGEGQPQHF; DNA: TGTGCCAGCAGCCCGGGCAGGACAGGGGAAGGACAGCCCCAGCATTTT
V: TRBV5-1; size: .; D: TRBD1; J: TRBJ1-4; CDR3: CASSLEAGGVELFF; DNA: TGCGCCAGCAGCTTGGAGGCAGGGGGCGTCGAACTGTTTTTT
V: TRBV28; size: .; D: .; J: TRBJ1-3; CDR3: CASSPGDTIYF; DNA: TGTGCCAGCAGTCCCGGGGACACCATATATTTT
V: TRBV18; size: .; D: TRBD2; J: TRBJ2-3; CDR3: CASSPPKIAGGRGDTQYF; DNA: TGTGCCAGCTCACCACCGAAAATAGCGGGAGGGCGTGGAGATACGCAGTATTTT
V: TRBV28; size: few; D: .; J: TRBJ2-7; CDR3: CASRTSGRGNEQYF; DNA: TGTGCCAGCAGGACCTCTGGCAGGGGCAACGAGCAGTACTTC
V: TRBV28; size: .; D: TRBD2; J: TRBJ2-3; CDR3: CASSFATSGTDTQYF; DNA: TGTGCCAGCAGTTTTGCTACTAGCGGCACAGATACGCAGTATTTT
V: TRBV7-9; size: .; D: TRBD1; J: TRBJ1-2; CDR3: CASSLETGKGYTF; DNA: TGTGCCAGCAGCTTAGAGACAGGGAAGGGCTACACCTTC
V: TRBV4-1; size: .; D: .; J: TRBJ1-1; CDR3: CASTSEGTRRTEAFF; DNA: TGCGCCAGCACCTCGGAGGGGACCCGGAGGACTGAAGCTTTCTTT
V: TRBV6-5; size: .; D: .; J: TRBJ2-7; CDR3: CASSYERGREQYF; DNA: TGTGCCAGCAGTTATGAACGCGGTCGGGAGCAGTACTTC
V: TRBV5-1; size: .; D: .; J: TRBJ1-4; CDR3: CASSSDKGHPVEKLFF; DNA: TGCGCCAGCAGCTCAGATAAGGGACACCCCGTGGAAAAACTGTTTTTT
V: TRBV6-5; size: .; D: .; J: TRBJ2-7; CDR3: CASSPPGVYEQYF; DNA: TGTGCCAGCAGTCCCCCGGGAGTCTACGAGCAGTACTTC
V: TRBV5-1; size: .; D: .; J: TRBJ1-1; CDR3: CASSLDYGPVNTEAFF; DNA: TGCGCCAGCAGCTTGGATTACGGTCCGGTGAACACTGAAGCTTTCTTT
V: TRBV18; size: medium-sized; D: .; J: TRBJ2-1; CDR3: CASSPLRGIGTIDEQFF; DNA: TGTGCCAGCTCACCTCTCCGGGGGATAGGTACAATCGATGAGCAGTTCTTC
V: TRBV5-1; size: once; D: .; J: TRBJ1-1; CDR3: CASSLSPGNTEAFF; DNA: TGCGCCAGCAGCTTGTCCCCAGGGAACACTGAAGCTTTCTTT
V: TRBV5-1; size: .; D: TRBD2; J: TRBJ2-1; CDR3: CASSPRTSGREEQFF; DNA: TGCGCCAGCAGTCCGAGGACTAGCGGGAGGGAAGAGCAGTTCTTC
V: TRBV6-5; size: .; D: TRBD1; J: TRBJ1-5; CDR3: CASSRDRGRSQPQHF; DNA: TGTGCCAGCAGCCGGGACAGGGGGCGAAGTCAGCCCCAGCATTTT
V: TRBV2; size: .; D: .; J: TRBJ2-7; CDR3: CASSPTFPSSYEQYF; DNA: TGTGCCAGCAGCCCGACATTCCCCAGCTCCTACGAGCAGTACTTC
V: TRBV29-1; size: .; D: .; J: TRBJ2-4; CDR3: CSVELVGGRGQNIQYF; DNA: TGCAGCGTTGAATTAGTGGGAGGGCGGGGGCAAAACATTCAGTACTTC
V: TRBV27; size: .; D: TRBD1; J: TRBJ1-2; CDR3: CASSLFSGTGLFYGYTF; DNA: TGTGCCAGCAGTTTGTTTTCCGGGACAGGCCTCTTCTATGGCTACACCTTC
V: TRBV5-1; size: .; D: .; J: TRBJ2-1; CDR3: CASSSGRGYEQFF; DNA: TGCGCCAGCAGTTCGGGGCGGGGCTATGAGCAGTTCTTC
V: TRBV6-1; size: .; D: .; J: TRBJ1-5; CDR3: CASSEGGGSSNQPQHF; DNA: TGTGCCAGCAGTGAAGGGGGTGGGTCGAGCAATCAGCCCCAGCATTTT
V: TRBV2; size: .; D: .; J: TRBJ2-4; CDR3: CASSESVAKNIQYF; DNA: TGTGCCAGCAGTGAGTCCGTAGCCAAAAACATTCAGTACTTC
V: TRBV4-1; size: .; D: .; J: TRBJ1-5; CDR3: CASSQEGQSRQPQHF; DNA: TGCGCCAGCAGCCAAGAGGGGCAGAGCAGGCAGCCCCAGCATTTT
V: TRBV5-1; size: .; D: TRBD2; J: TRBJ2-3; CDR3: CASSFGTSGRVGTDTQYF; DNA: TGCGCCAGCAGCTTTGGGACTAGCGGGAGAGTTGGCACAGATACGCAGTATTTT
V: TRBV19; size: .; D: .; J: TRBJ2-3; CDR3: CASSRPGSAPDTQYF; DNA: TGTGCCAGTAGTCGACCGGGCTCAGCTCCCGATACGCAGTATTTT
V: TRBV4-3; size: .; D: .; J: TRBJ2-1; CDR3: CASSHGDRSRSEQFF; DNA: TGCGCCAGCAGCCATGGGGACCGATCTAGGAGTGAGCAGTTCTTC
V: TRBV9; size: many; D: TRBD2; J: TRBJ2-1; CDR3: CASSQVMTSGSHEQFF; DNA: TGTGCCAGCAGCCAAGTTATGACTAGCGGGAGCCATGAGCAGTTCTTC
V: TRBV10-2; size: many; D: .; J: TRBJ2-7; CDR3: CASRAPGSEQYF; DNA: TGCGCCAGCAGGGCCCCAGGGAGCGAGCAGTACTTC
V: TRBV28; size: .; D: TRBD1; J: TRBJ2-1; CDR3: CASGQESSYNEQFF; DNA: TGTGCCAGCGGACAGGAAAGCTCCTACAATGAGCAGTTCTTC